The present T cell receptor beta chain was sequenced within a study of T cells after yellow fever vaccination. A 5'RACE template-switching step, the method used to make TCR cDNA, added a universal primer site and UMIs. TCRdb called the 5' RACE reads again in MiXCR, with one record for every CDR3 protein. Of hundreds of thousands of distinct CDR3 sequences in the sample, roughly 8.7% were seen once. Concerning this clonotype: Antigen unknown.

This CDR3 has 13 amino acids. CDR1 SGHAT and CDR2 FQNNGV come from the germline V gene. V lost 2 bases and J 9 bases, leaving 11 bases between the germline ends. Study-level findings and limits: The secondary T-cell response peaked on day 5, not day 15, but was weaker. Most clones from primary vaccination were detected again post-booster (just over 95% CD4, around 88% CD8). Clonotype sharing between CD4 and CD8 compartments was small.

This sample comprised PBMCs, obtained on the day of the first yellow fever vaccination. This sequence joins TRBV11-2 and TRBJ2-4; D may correspond to TRBD1 or TRBD2 (5 bases each). This TCR derives from a man between 18 and 29 years old who received the YFV17D yellow fever vaccine. CDR3 coding DNA: TGTGCCAGCAGCTTAAGGGAGAGGGGCATTCAGTACTTC. Its translation: CASSLRERGIQYF.